This T cell receptor (beta chain) was sequenced in a study of long-term antiretroviral therapy in people with HIV. Study observations and caveats: Upon ART, diversity increased but remained lower than transplant donor controls. Repertoires with HIV possessed tighter CDR3 length spans than those of controls.

Cryopreserved PBMC samples of about 0.95-10 million cells were used for DNA extraction. The assay, immunoSEQ v3.0, was run at survey level. Assay used: immunoSEQ multiplex PCR; TCRdb lists only in-frame clones, some missing. In the table there are roughly 36,000 clones, 70% to 90% of which are singletons. A remark on this clone: Its target is not known.

This CDR3 region has 16 residues. V was trimmed by 0 bases and J by 4 bases, leaving 14 bases between them. Germline CDR1 and CDR2: SGHDT and YYEEEE. The genes are TRBV5-6 and TRBJ1-5; D not resolved. The TCR was taken from a woman under 40 with HIV. The material sequenced was unsorted PBMCs, taken around 2.7 years before starting antiretroviral therapy. CDR3 nucleotide sequence: TGTGCCAGCAGCTTGGGGCCGTCAGGATCAAATCAGCCCCAGCATTTT. This translates into CASSLGPSGSNQPQHF.